What follows are 13 T cell receptor beta chains derived from one specimen sequenced in a study of T cell repertoires and leukemia-associated antigens. For these receptors, no antigen is known. Via MiXCR, TCRdb re-called the 5' RACE reads, giving one row per CDR3 protein. The top ten hold over 45% of the sample, which has 8,000 to 10,000 distinct CDR3 sequences, approximately 45% seen once. The sequenced sample consisted of CD3+ T cells sorted from blood and cultured. The source is a female donor in good health.

This chain connects TRBV6-5 to TRBJ2-3; D may be TRBD1 or TRBD2 (5 bases each). V lost 10 bases and J 2 bases, leaving 16 bases between the germline ends. This CDR3 contains 14 residues. Germline V gene lookup returns CDR1 MNHEY and CDR2 SVGAGI. The CDR3 DNA reads as TGTGCCACCGGGAACGCCAGGGCCACAGATACGCAGTATTTT. Protein sequence: CATGNARATDTQYF.

This chain joins TRBV29-1 and TRBJ2-5; TRBD2 matches 8 bases. CDR1 is SQVTM, CDR2 ANQGSEA, per germline. There are 13 residues in the CDR3. V shed 4 bases and J 12 bases; nucleotides not matched to a gene: 13. In DNA, the CDR3 is TGCAGCGTTGCCCCGGGGGGGACCTACGCAGAGTACTTC. As protein: CSVAPGGTYAEYF.

This clonotype was found once. The V and J genes are TRBV10-3 and TRBJ1-1; 8 bases are a match to TRBD1. The CDR3 has 18 residues. Germline V gene lookup returns CDR1 ENHRY and CDR2 SYGVKD. V lost 4 bases to trimming and J lost 1 base; unmatched junction nucleotides: 14. The CDR3, as DNA: TGTGCCATCAGTGGGCCGACAGGGGCGACTTCCTCGAACACTGAAGCTTTCTTT. Translating gives CAISGPTGATSSNTEAFF.

The rearrangement links TRBV5-1 to TRBJ2-5, with D possibly matching TRBD1 (6 bases). The CDR3 has 12 residues. CDR1 SGHRS and CDR2 YFSETQ come from the germline V gene. V lost 8 bases, J lost 1 base, and 9 bases lay in between. The DNA for the CDR3 is TGCGCCAGTGGACAGATCCAAGAGACCCAGTACTTC. Translation: CASGQIQETQYF.

CDR3 sequence reads: CASSQGGRTSGQFF. Written as DNA, the CDR3 is TGCGCCAGCAGCCAAGGCGGCAGGACCTCCGGGCAGTTCTTC. This chain links TRBV4-3 with TRBJ2-1; D remains ambiguous. Germline lookup yields CDR1 LGHNA and CDR2 YSLEER. The CDR3 consists of 14 residues. Trimming took off 1 base at V and 12 bases at J, with 16 bases between the two ends.

This clonotype ranks as medium-sized (0.01 to 0.1%). The rearrangement uses TRBV29-1 and TRBJ2-1, with 11 bases matching TRBD2. This CDR3 has 15 residues. V lost 6 bases to trimming and J lost 7 bases; unmatched junction nucleotides: 11. Looked up from germline, CDR1 is SQVTM and CDR2 is ANQGSEA. Written as DNA, the CDR3 is TGCAGCGTGGCTAAATGGACTAGCGGGCTTAATGAGCAGTTCTTC. Translating gives CSVAKWTSGLNEQFF.

The rearrangement uses TRBV5-1 and TRBJ1-1; D is possibly TRBD1 (5 bases). The CDR3 consists of 15 residues. Per the germline V gene, CDR1 is SGHRS and CDR2 is YFSETQ. The germline V and J ends were trimmed by 1 base and 1 base, with 11 bases remaining between them. CDR3 sequence: CASSLLGTENTEAFF. The DNA for the CDR3 is TGCGCCAGCAGCTTGCTTGGGACGGAGAACACTGAAGCTTTCTTT.

The chain carries TRBV5-1 and TRBJ2-5; D not resolved. Per germline, CDR1 SGHRS and CDR2 YFSETQ. The CDR3 runs 13 residues. V lost 0 bases and J lost 2, with 5 bases in between. CDR3 sequence (DNA): TGCGCCAGCAGCTTGGGTAGTCAAGAGACCCAGTACTTC. Translating it yields CASSLGSQETQYF.

The table lists this clonotype with many counts. At one end, the junction sequence differs from germline, possibly due to a read error. The chain recombines TRBV30 with TRBJ2-3; 9 bases line up with TRBD1. This CDR3 region has 16 residues. CDR1 is GTSNPN and CDR2 is SVGIG in the germline V gene (reference sequence). In DNA, the CDR3 is TGTTCCTGGAGTTCGCCCCCGGGACAGGGAAAAGATACGCAGTATTTT. The encoded protein is CSWSSPPGQGKDTQYF.

There are a few counts of this clonotype. The V call is TRBV5-1, the J call TRBJ2-1; 7 bases line up with TRBD2. From germline, CDR1 is SGHRS and CDR2 YFSETQ. Trimming removed 1 base from V and 5 bases from J; junction bases left unmatched: 6. The CDR3 totals 15 residues. The DNA for the CDR3 is TGCGCCAGCAGCTTGACTAGTGGGGGGGACAATGAGCAGTTCTTC. Amino acid sequence: CASSLTSGGDNEQFF.

This clonotype was seen ten or more times. The chain carries TRBV27 and TRBJ1-1, with D perhaps matching TRBD1 (5 bases). This CDR3 region has 20 residues. Germline loops: CDR1 MNHEY, CDR2 SMNVEV (reference sequence). V was pared by 0 bases and J by 0 bases, with 23 bases between. The CDR3 DNA sequence: TGTGCCAGCAGTTTATCGATAAGGGGTTTGCGGGCCGGCCTGAACACTGAAGCTTTCTTT. The encoded protein is CASSLSIRGLRAGLNTEAFF.

This clonotype has a handful of counts. This chain connects TRBV9 to TRBJ2-1, with 10 bases lining up with TRBD2. The length of the CDR3 is 15 residues. The trim removed 3 bases at V and 6 bases at J, leaving 6 bases unmatched. Germline V gene data show CDR1 as SGDLS and CDR2 as YYNGEE. DNA of the CDR3: TGTGCCAGCAGCGAGGGACTAGCGAATCCCAATGAGCAGTTCTTC. This codes for CASSEGLANPNEQFF.

This clonotype has more than one count but fewer than ten. The chain links TRBV20-1 to TRBJ2-5; TRBD2 matches 10 bases. The CDR3 totals 13 residues. The J segment lost 3 bases and the V segment lost 6 bases, leaving 4 bases of the junction unmatched. Germline assignment: CDR1 DFQATT and CDR2 SNEGSKA (reference sequence). CDR3 nucleotide sequence: TGCAGTGCCTCTAGCGGGGGTAAAGAGACCCAGTACTTC. It specifies CSASSGGKETQYF.